Following are 3 T cell receptor beta chains from one sample sequenced in a study of blood T cell repertoires in COVID-19. Only in-frame clones appear in the TCRdb table, and some are missing; sequencing was by immunoSEQ multiplex PCR. The sample shows about 180,000 clones, over 75% of them seen only once. The specimen sequenced was peripheral blood. The receptor set was obtained from a woman aged 80 or over with acute or convalescent COVID-19.

The rearrangement uses TRBV5-4 and TRBJ1-2, with D perhaps matching TRBD1 (5 bases). Trimming left V 0 bases short and J 13 bases short, with 25 bases between. Germline CDR1 and CDR2: SGHNT and YYREEE (reference sequence). There are 16 residues in the CDR3. In DNA form, the CDR3 reads TGTGCCAGCAGCTTGGCCGAAGCTAAGTCAGGGCGGTTGGCCACCTTC. Its protein is CASSLAEAKSGRLATF.

CDR3 sequence: CASSPPGFYEQYF. CDR3 DNA: TGTGCCAGCAGTCCTCCGGGGTTTTACGAGCAGTACTTC. This chain uses TRBV6-6 with TRBJ2-7; possible D gene TRBD2, 5 bases. This CDR3 is built from 13 residues. The germline V gene has CDR1 MNHNY and CDR2 SVGAGI (reference sequence). V was cut by 5 bases and J by 4 bases, with 12 bases left in between.

V gene TRBV2 combines with J gene TRBJ2-7; D unresolved. Germline lookup yields CDR1 SNHLY and CDR2 FYNNEI. V was shortened by 7 bases and J by 4 bases, with 14 bases between the two germline ends. The CDR3 spans 13 residues. The CDR3, as DNA: TGTGCCAGCACCGAGGTGGCTCGATACGAGCAGTACTTC. Its protein is CASTEVARYEQYF. The full variable domain, in which reference TRBV2 and TRBJ2-7 provide the parts outside the CDR3, is EPEVTQTPSHQVTQMGQEVILRCVPISNHLYFYWYRQILGQKVEFLVSFYNNEISEKSEIFDDQFSVERPDGSNFTLKIRSTKLEDSAMYFCASTEVARYEQYFGPGTRLTVT.